This T cell receptor (beta chain) was found in a study of technical replicates of blood from a handful of donors (dated by TCRdb to the late 2010s). V is shortened by 4 bases, J by 4 bases, and the region joining them spans 17 bases. CDR3 length: 15 amino acids, cysteine to phenylalanine. The entry retains the CDR3 DNA only, 45 bases that are in frame from base 1. The germline V gene specifies MGHRA as CDR1 and YSYEKL as CDR2. To note about this clone: Its antigen is unknown. Per-base qualities were not stored, and no clone one base away is much larger.

Receptor libraries were prepared by the immunoSEQ multiplex PCR assay. Held by TCRdb, this immuneACCESS table contains in-frame sequences only and omits some clones. Under half of the omission traces to an unresolved V gene where checked; the cause of the rest is unknown. Counted in this sample were tens of thousands of clones; around 93% of them appeared once. Clones ranked in the top ten supply around 0.42% of the sample. The V gene is TRBV4-1 and the J gene is TRBJ2-7; a confident D gene designation cannot be given. The source material was T cells isolated from PBMCs. This clonotype originated in a human donor in good health. The CDR3 sequence is CASSPGPRSSYEQYF. The bases are TGCGCCAGCAGCCCCGGCCCTAGGAGTTCTTACGAGCAGTACTTC.